This TCR beta chain was identified in a study of blood T cell repertoires in COVID-19. CDR1 LNHDA and CDR2 SQIVND come from the germline V gene (reference sequence). The junction had 7 bases not matched to a gene; V was cut back by 6 bases and J by 3 bases. The CDR3 extends over 14 amino acids. Here immunoSEQ multiplex PCR was the method, and the copy in TCRdb shows in-frame clones only, minus some. In the table there are about 58,000 clones, about four fifths of which are singletons. Material for sequencing was peripheral blood. The TCR was taken from a human donor in a cohort sampled during active COVID-19. This chain links TRBV19 with TRBJ2-7; 8 positions agree with TRBD1. The CDR3 loop reads CASRARTGSYEQYF. In nucleotides, the CDR3 is TGTGCCAGTAGGGCTCGGACAGGGAGCTACGAGCAGTACTTC.